These 8 T cell receptor beta chains were sequenced from one sample in a study of graft-versus-host responses after intestinal transplantation. These receptors are not linked to any known antigen. The table came from immunoSEQ multiplex PCR; TCRdb's copy has only in-frame clones and leaves some out. The sample carries around 90,000 clones, approximately 92% recorded once. Specimen: unstimulated CD8+ T cells sorted from spleen or lymph node cells, collected before intestinal transplant. These receptors came from a human donor who received an intestinal transplant.

The chain links TRBV4-1 to TRBJ2-5, with TRBD1 matching over 7 bases. The CDR3 spans 17 residues. The V gene end was trimmed by 2 bases and the J gene end by 1 base; junction bases not matched to a gene: 10. Germline-derived CDR1 and CDR2 are MGHRA and YSYEKL. The CDR3 coding sequence is TGCGCCAGCAGCCAACGTCAGGGACAGACGCTCCAAGAGACCCAGTACTTC. The encoded protein is CASSQRQGQTLQETQYF.

The rearrangement joins TRBV30 to TRBJ1-1; maybe TRBD1 (6 bases). The CDR3 consists of 13 residues. The V gene lost 3 bases and the J gene lost 7 bases, with 15 bases spanning the gap. CDR1 GTSNPN and CDR2 SVGIG come from the germline V gene (reference sequence). This CDR3 reads CAWSQDSSYEAFF. Written as DNA, the CDR3 is TGTGCCTGGAGCCAGGACAGTTCCTATGAAGCTTTCTTT.

The chain joins TRBV13 to TRBJ2-7; the match to TRBD2 covers 10 bases. Germline loops: CDR1 PRHDT, CDR2 FYEKMQ (reference sequence). The CDR3 sequence is 14 residues long. The V segment lost 5 bases and the J segment 5 bases; nucleotides outside the gene matches: 6. The CDR3 nucleotides are TGTGCCAGCAGCCCCGGGACTAGCGCCAACGAGCAGTACTTC. This encodes CASSPGTSANEQYF.

The V and J genes are TRBV7-9 and TRBJ1-6, with TRBD1 as a possible D gene (5 bases). The CDR3 consists of 13 residues. Trimming took off 5 bases at V and 9 bases at J, with 11 bases between the two ends. The germline V gene encodes CDR1 SEHNR and CDR2 FQNEAQ (reference sequence). The CDR3 DNA is TGTGCCAGCAGCCCGCCCCAGGGTTCACCCCTCCACTTT. It yields the protein CASSPPQGSPLHF.

The chain carries TRBV25-1 and TRBJ2-2; the match to TRBD1 covers 9 bases. From germline, CDR1 is MGHDK and CDR2 SYGVNS. This CDR3 region has 18 residues. V gave up 5 bases and J gave up 0 bases; unmatched junction bases: 10. The CDR3 reads CASSPRTGETSNTGELFF. CDR3 nucleotides: TGTGCCAGCAGTCCCCGGACAGGGGAGACTTCGAACACCGGGGAGCTGTTTTTT. The full variable domain, its missing parts supplied by reference TRBV25-1 and TRBJ2-2, is EADIYQTPRYLVIGTGKKITLECSQTMGHDKMYWYQQDPGMELHLIHYSYGVNSTEKGDLSSESTVSRIRTEHFPLTLESARPSHTSQYLCASSPRTGETSNTGELFFGEGSRLTVL.

The gene calls are TRBV4-1 and TRBJ2-3, with TRBD2 matching 11 bases. From germline, CDR1 is MGHRA and CDR2 YSYEKL. This CDR3 is built from 17 residues. The junction had 9 bases not matched to a gene; V was cut back by 5 bases and J by 2 bases. As DNA, the CDR3 is TGCGCCAGCAGCGACCTTCTAGCGGGAGGCACCACAGATACGCAGTATTTT. This translates into CASSDLLAGGTTDTQYF.

V gene TRBV10-1 combines with J gene TRBJ2-1; the match to TRBD2 covers 8 bases. This CDR3 contains 14 residues. Germline CDR1 WNHNN, CDR2 SYGVQD (reference sequence). After removal of 5 bases from V and 3 bases from J, the junction contained 3 bases not matched to a gene. In nucleotides, the CDR3 is TGCGCCAGCAGTAGCGGGGGTGTCTACAATGAGCAGTTCTTC. The encoded protein is CASSSGGVYNEQFF.

The chain joins TRBV27 to TRBJ2-7; D possibly corresponds to TRBD2 (5 bases). Germline CDR1 and CDR2: MNHEY and SMNVEV (reference sequence). There are 13 residues in the CDR3. V gave up 6 bases and J gave up 6 bases, with 15 bases separating them. CDR3 in DNA: TGTGCCAGCAGCGTCACCAGAGGGAGCGAGCAGTACTTC. It codes for CASSVTRGSEQYF.